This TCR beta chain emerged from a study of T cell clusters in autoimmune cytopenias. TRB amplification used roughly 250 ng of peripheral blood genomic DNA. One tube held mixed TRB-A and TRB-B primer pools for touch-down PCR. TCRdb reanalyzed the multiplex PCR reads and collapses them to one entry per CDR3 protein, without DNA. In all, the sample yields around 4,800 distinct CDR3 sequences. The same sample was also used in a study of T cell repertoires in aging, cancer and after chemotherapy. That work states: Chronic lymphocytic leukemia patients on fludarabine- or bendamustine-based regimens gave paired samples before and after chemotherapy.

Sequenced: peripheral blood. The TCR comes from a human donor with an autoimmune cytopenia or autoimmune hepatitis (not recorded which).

The chain's CDR3 is CASSYSRTGNTEAFF. The chain employs TRBV6-5 and TRBJ1-1. CDR1 is MNHEY and CDR2 is SVGAGI in the germline V gene. The CDR3 is made up of 15 amino acids.